Below, 12 T cell receptor beta chains from the same sample are listed, as sequenced in a study of T cell responses to AZD1222 COVID-19 vaccine. The assay was immunoSEQ multiplex PCR, and TCRdb's table has in-frame clones only and misses some. The sample has approximately 150,000 clones, roughly 88% seen once. The sequencing used peripheral blood, collected 28 days after the second AZD1222 dose. These receptors all come from an adult who received the AZD1222 COVID-19 vaccine.

The chain links TRBV6-4 to TRBJ2-3; 10 bases align to TRBD2. V shed 7 bases and J 3 bases; nucleotides not matched to a gene: 4. The V gene's germline CDR1 is MRHNA and CDR2 SNTAGT. This CDR3 has 14 amino acids. CDR3 nucleotide sequence: TGTGCCAGCAAGCGGGAGGGCCGTACAGATACGCAGTATTTT. Translation gives CASKREGRTDTQYF.

The V and J genes are TRBV6-4 and TRBJ2-3; 8 bases fit TRBD2. The CDR3 is 15 amino acids. The germline CDR1 and CDR2 sequences are MRHNA and SNTAGT. The V and J ends lost 5 bases and 1 base, in that order; junction bases with no gene match: 5. CDR3 loop: CASSFSGAGTDTQYF. CDR3 DNA sequence: TGTGCCAGCAGTTTTAGCGGGGCGGGCACAGATACGCAGTATTTT.

The V gene is TRBV5-1, the J gene TRBJ2-1; tentatively, D is TRBD2 (5 bases). V shed 5 bases and J shed 8 bases, with 17 bases lying between them. Germline V gene data show CDR1 as SGHRS and CDR2 as YFSETQ. The CDR3 has 14 amino acids. The CDR3 region is CASSVGGPRDEQFF. For the CDR3, the DNA is TGCGCCAGCAGTGTTGGAGGTCCGAGGGATGAGCAGTTCTTC.

This clone was picked up one time. V is TRBV7-2 and J is TRBJ2-7; D gene ambiguous. The germline V and J ends were trimmed by 2 bases and 3 bases, with 2 bases remaining between them. The length of the CDR3 is 11 residues. Germline V gene data show CDR1 as SGHTA and CDR2 as FQGNSA. CDR3 amino acids: CASSLYYEQYF. For the CDR3, the DNA is TGTGCCAGCAGCTTATACTACGAGCAGTACTTC.

This rearrangement joins TRBV7-2 to TRBJ2-2; 7 nucleotides line up with TRBD1. The germline V gene has CDR1 SGHTA and CDR2 FQGNSA. The ends lost 5 bases at V and 7 bases at J; junction bases unmatched: 10. CDR3 size: 15 residues. CDR3 nucleotides: TGTGCCAGCAGCCCCAGGCAGGGGGTAGGCGGGGAGCTGTTTTTT. It specifies CASSPRQGVGGELFF.

The chain links TRBV28 to TRBJ1-1; 7 bases are a match to TRBD1. Trimming at V came to 3 bases and at J to 4 bases, leaving 2 bases not matched to a gene. Germline V lookup: CDR1 MDHEN, CDR2 SYDVKM. The CDR3 is 13 amino acids. The CDR3 reads CASSFPGGTEAFF. The CDR3 nucleotides are TGTGCCAGCAGTTTCCCAGGGGGCACTGAAGCTTTCTTT.

The rearrangement uses TRBV15 and TRBJ1-5, with D hard to call. The CDR3 is 14 amino acids. V gave up 1 base and J gave up 4 bases, with 8 bases separating them. CDR1 and CDR2 from the germline V gene are LNHNV and YYDKDF (reference sequence). The CDR3 is CATSRGQENQPQHF. As DNA, the CDR3 is TGTGCCACCAGCAGAGGGCAGGAAAATCAGCCCCAGCATTTT.

CDR3: CAWRPGPRGETQYF. Here the CDR3 DNA reads TGTGCCTGGAGACCCGGCCCCCGGGGGGAGACCCAGTACTTC. The V call is TRBV30, the J call TRBJ2-5; the D gene is possibly TRBD2 (6 bases). V lost 3 bases and J lost 5, with 16 bases in between. The V gene's germline CDR1 is GTSNPN and CDR2 SVGIG (reference sequence). CDR3 length: 14 residues.

The chain has TRBV11-2 and TRBJ2-1, with a possible D match to TRBD2 (6 bases). CDR3 length equals 15 residues. Germline V lookup: CDR1 SGHAT, CDR2 FQNNGV. The germline V and J ends were trimmed by 2 bases and 8 bases, with 16 bases remaining between them. The CDR3, as DNA: TGTGCCAGCAGCTTATCGATTGTGCGGGGCTATGAGCAGTTCTTC. This gives the protein CASSLSIVRGYEQFF.

V gene TRBV12-2 combines with J gene TRBJ1-5; the DNA was not compared with TRBD1, the D call given in the table. TRBV12-2 is flagged as a pseudogene. The CDR3 contains 15 residues. Here the CDR3 DNA reads TGTGCAAGTCGCTTAGCGCCAGGCGCCAATCAGCCCCAGCATTTT. Protein: CASRLAPGANQPQHF.

The chain combines TRBV9 with TRBJ1-1; possible D gene TRBD1, 5 bases. V was clipped by 5 bases and J by 4 bases, with 18 bases between them. CDR1 and CDR2 from the germline V gene are SGDLS and YYNGEE. This CDR3 comprises 15 residues. The CDR3 DNA follows: TGTGCCAGCAGTTCCCTCGGGGCCAGGGCCACTGAAGCTTTCTTT. Protein product: CASSSLGARATEAFF.

V usage is TRBV18 and J usage is TRBJ2-7, with 11 nucleotides matching TRBD1. The germline V gene encodes CDR1 KGHSH and CDR2 LQKENI. This CDR3 has 18 residues. Trimming cost V 2 bases and J 0 bases; bases outside gene matches: 9. CDR3 loop: CASSPAGQGARSSYEQYF. CDR3 nucleotide sequence: TGTGCCAGCTCACCAGCAGGACAGGGGGCCCGTAGCTCCTACGAGCAGTACTTC.